These 3 T cell receptor beta chains came from one sample sequenced in a study of T cell responses to AZD1222 COVID-19 vaccine (dated by TCRdb to about 2021). Library preparation employed the immunoSEQ multiplex PCR assay. TCRdb re-hosts the immuneACCESS table, in-frame sequences only. Its copies lack some clones; in the studies checked, an unresolved V gene accounts for under half of them, and the cause for the rest is not known. The sample table shows about 130,000 clones, and approximately 94% are seen once. Around 3.1% of the sample rests with the top ten. Read against the paper, the sample's time point label means: baseline before first vaccination. Specimen: peripheral blood, collected on day 0 of AZD1222 vaccination. These receptor sequences come from an adult in good health.

The chain has TRBV5-1 and TRBJ2-6; D might be TRBD2 (6 bases). Germline V gives CDR1 SGHRS, CDR2 YFSETQ. V was pared by 2 bases and J by 0 bases, with 12 bases between. This CDR3 has 17 residues. The CDR3 region is CASSFLGLNSGANVLTF. The CDR3 DNA reads TGCGCCAGCAGCTTCCTGGGACTTAACTCTGGGGCCAACGTCCTGACTTTC. The full variable domain, rest sourced from reference TRBV5-1 and TRBJ2-6, is KAGVTQTPRYLIKTRGQQVTLSCSPISGHRSVSWYQQTPGQGLQFLFEYFSETQRNKGNFPGRFSGRQFSNSRSEMNVSTLELGDSALYLCASSFLGLNSGANVLTFGAGSRLTVL.

This clone has more than one count but fewer than ten. J is TRBJ1-2 and V is TRBV29-1; TRBD1 agrees at 10 bases. Germline V lookup: CDR1 SQVTM, CDR2 ANQGSEA. V trimming: 5 bases; J trimming: 8 bases; junction bases outside the gene matches: 8. The CDR3 runs to 13 residues. This CDR3 is CSVSMTGGEGYTF. The CDR3 nucleotides read TGCAGCGTTTCCATGACAGGGGGCGAAGGCTACACCTTC.

The chain has TRBV5-5 and TRBJ2-6; D is unresolved. CDR1 and CDR2 from the germline V gene are SGHKS and YYEKEE (reference sequence). The length of the CDR3 is 17 residues. With 0 bases removed from V and 0 bases from J, the gap between germline ends came to 10 bases. The CDR3 is CASSLAASASGANVLTF. CDR3 nucleotides: TGTGCCAGCAGCTTGGCCGCGTCGGCCTCTGGGGCCAACGTCCTGACTTTC.